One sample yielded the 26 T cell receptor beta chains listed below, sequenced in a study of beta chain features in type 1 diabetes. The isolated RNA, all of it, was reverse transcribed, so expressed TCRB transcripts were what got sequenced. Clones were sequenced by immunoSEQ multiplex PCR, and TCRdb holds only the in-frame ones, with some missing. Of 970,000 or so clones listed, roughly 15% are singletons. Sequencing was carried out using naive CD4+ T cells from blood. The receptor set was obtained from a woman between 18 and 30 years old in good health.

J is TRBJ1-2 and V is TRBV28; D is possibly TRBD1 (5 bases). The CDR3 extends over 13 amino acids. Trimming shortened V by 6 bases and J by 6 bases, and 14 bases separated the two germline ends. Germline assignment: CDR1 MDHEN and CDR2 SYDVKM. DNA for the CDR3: TGTGCCAGCAGGCCCTCAGGGACGGATGGCTACACCTTC. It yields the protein CASRPSGTDGYTF.

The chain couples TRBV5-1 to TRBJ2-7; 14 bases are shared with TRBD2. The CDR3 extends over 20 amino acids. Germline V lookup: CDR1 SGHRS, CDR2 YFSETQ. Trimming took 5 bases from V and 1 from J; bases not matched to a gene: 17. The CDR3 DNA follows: TGCGCCAGCAGTGGACAAACCGGGACTAGCGGGAGCCGTCTGTCCTACGAGCAGTACTTC. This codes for CASSGQTGTSGSRLSYEQYF.

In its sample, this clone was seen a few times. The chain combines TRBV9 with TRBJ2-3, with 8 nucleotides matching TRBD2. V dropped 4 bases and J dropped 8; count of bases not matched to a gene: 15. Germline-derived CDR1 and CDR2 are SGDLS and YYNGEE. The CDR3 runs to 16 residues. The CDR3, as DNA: TGTGCCAGCAGCCCAAGATCGGGGGGGAAGGTCGGTACGCAGTATTTT. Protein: CASSPRSGGKVGTQYF.

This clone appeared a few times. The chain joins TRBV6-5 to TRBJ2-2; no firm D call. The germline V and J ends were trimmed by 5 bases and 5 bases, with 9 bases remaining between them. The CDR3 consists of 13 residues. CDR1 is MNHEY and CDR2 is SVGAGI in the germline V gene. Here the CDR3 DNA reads TGTGCCAGCAGTCCTCACCGGACCGGGGAGCTGTTTTTT. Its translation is CASSPHRTGELFF.

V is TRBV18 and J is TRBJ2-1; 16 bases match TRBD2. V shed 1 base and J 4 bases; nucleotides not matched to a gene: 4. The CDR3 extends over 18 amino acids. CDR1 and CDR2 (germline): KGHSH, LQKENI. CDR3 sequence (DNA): TGTGCCAGCTCACCACAGGGACTAGCGGGAGGGCTTTACAATGAGCAGTTCTTC. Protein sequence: CASSPQGLAGGLYNEQFF.

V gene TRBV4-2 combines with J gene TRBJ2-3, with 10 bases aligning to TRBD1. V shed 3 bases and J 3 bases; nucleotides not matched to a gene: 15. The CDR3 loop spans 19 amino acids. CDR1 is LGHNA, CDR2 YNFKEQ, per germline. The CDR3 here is CASSQGGFGTGVVTDTQYF. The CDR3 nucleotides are TGTGCCAGCAGCCAGGGGGGTTTCGGGACAGGGGTTGTGACAGATACGCAGTATTTT.

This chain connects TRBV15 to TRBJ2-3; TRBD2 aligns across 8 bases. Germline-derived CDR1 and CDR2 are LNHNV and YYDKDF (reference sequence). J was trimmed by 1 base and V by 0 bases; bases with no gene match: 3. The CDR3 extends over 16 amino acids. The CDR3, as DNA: TGTGCCACCAGCAGAGAACCGACTAGCGGCACAGATACGCAGTATTTT. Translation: CATSREPTSGTDTQYF.

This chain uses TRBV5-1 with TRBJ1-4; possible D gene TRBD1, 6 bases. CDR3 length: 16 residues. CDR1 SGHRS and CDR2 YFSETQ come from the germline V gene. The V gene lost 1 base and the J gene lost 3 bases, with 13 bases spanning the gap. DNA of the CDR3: TGCGCCAGCAGCTTGAGTTGGGGGGCTGCTAATGAAAAACTGTTTTTT. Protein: CASSLSWGAANEKLFF.

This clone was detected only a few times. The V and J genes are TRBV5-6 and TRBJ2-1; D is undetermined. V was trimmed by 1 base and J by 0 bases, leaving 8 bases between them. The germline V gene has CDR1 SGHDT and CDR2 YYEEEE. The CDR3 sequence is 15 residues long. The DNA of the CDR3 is TGTGCCAGCAGCTTGTCCCCGGGCTCCTACAATGAGCAGTTCTTC. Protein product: CASSLSPGSYNEQFF. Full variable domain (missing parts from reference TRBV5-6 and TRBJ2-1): DAGVTQSPTHLIKTRGQQVTLRCSPKSGHDTVSWYQQALGQGPQFIFQYYEEEERQRGNFPDRFSGHQFPNYSSELNVNALLLGDSALYLCASSLSPGSYNEQFFGPGTRLTVL.

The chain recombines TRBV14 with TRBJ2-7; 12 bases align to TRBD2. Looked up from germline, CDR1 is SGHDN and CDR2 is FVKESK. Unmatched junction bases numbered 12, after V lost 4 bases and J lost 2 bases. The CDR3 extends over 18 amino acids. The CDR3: CASSPLVGTSGRPYEQYF. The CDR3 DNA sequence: TGTGCCAGCAGCCCCCTCGTAGGCACTAGCGGGAGGCCCTACGAGCAGTACTTC.

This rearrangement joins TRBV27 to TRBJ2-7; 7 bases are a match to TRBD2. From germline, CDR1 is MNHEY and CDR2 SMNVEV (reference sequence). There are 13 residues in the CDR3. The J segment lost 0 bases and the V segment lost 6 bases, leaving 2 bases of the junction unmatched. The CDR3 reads CASRSGTSYEQYF. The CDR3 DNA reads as TGTGCCAGCAGGAGCGGGACCTCCTACGAGCAGTACTTC.

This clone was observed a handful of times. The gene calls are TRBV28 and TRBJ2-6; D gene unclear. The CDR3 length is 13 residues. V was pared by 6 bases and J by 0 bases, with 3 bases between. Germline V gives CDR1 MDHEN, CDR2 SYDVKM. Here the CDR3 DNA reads TGTGCCAGCAGAACCTCTGGGGCCAACGTCCTGACTTTC. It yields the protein CASRTSGANVLTF.

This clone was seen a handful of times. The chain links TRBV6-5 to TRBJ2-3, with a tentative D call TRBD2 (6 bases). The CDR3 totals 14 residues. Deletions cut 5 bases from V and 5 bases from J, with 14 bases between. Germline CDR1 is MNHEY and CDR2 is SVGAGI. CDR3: CASSGGTPVDTQYF. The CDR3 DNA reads TGTGCCAGCAGTGGCGGGACTCCAGTAGATACGCAGTATTTT.

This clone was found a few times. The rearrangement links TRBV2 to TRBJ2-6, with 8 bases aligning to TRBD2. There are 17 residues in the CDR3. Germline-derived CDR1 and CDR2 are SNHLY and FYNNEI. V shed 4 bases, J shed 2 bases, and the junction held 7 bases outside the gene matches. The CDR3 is CASSVLAGRAGANVLTF. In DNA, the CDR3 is TGTGCCAGCAGTGTTTTGGCCGGGAGGGCTGGGGCCAACGTCCTGACTTTC.

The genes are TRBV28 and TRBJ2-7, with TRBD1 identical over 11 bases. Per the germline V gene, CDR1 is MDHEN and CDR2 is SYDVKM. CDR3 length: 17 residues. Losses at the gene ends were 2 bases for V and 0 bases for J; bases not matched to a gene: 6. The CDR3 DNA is TGTGCCAGCAGTTTAACAACCGGGACAGGGGGCTCCTACGAGCAGTACTTC. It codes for CASSLTTGTGGSYEQYF.

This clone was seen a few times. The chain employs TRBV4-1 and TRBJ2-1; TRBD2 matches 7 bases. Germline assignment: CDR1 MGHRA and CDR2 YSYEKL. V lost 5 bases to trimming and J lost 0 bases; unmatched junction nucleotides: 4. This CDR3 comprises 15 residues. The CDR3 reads CASSWDYSSYNEQFF. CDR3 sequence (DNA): TGCGCCAGCAGCTGGGACTATAGCTCCTACAATGAGCAGTTCTTC.

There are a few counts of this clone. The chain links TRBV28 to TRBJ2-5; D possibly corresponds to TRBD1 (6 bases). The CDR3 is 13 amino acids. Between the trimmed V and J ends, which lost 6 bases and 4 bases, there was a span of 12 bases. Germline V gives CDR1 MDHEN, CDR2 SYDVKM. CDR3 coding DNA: TGTGCCAGCAGCCCGGGACAAAGAGAGACCCAGTACTTC. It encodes CASSPGQRETQYF. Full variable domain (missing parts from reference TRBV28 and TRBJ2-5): DVKVTQSSRYLVKRTGEKVFLECVQDMDHENMFWYRQDPGLGLRLIYFSYDVKMKEKGDIPEGYSVSREKKERFSLILESASTNQTSMYLCASSPGQRETQYFGPGTRLLVL.

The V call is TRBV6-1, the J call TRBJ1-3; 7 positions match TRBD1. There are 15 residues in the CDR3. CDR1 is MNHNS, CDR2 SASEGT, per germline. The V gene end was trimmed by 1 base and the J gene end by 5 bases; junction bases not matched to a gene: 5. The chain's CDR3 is CASSEVETGRNTIYF. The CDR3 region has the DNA TGTGCCAGCAGTGAAGTTGAGACAGGGAGAAACACCATATATTTT.

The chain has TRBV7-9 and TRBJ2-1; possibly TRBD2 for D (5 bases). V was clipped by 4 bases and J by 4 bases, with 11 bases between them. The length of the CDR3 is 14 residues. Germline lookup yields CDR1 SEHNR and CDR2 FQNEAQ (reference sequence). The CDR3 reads CASSSSGLYNEQFF. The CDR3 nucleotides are TGTGCCAGCAGCTCCTCCGGACTTTACAATGAGCAGTTCTTC.

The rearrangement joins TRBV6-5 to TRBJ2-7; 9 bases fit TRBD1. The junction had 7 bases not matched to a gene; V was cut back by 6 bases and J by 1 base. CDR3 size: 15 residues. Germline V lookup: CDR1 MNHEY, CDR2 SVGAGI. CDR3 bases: TGTGCCAGCAGGTCCGGGACAGGGAATTCCTACGAGCAGTACTTC. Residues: CASRSGTGNSYEQYF.

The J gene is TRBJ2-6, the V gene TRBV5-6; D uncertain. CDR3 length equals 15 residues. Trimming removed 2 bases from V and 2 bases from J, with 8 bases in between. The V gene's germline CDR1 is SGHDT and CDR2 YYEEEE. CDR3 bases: TGTGCCAGCAGCTTTACAGATACTGGGGCCAACGTCCTGACTTTC. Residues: CASSFTDTGANVLTF. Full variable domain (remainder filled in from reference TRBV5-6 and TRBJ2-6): DAGVTQSPTHLIKTRGQQVTLRCSPKSGHDTVSWYQQALGQGPQFIFQYYEEEERQRGNFPDRFSGHQFPNYSSELNVNALLLGDSALYLCASSFTDTGANVLTFGAGSRLTVL.

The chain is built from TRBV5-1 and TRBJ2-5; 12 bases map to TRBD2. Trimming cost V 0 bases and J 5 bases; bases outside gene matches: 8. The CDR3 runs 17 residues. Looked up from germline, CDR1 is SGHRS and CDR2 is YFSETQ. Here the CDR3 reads CASSLGSSGRARETQYF. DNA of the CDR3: TGCGCCAGCAGCTTGGGTTCTAGCGGGAGGGCCCGGGAGACCCAGTACTTC.

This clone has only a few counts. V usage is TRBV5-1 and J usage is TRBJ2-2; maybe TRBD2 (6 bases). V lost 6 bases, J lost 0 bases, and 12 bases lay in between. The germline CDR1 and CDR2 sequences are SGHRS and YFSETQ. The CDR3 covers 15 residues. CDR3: CASKGSGSNTGELFF. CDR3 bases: TGCGCCAGCAAGGGTAGCGGCTCGAACACCGGGGAGCTGTTTTTT.

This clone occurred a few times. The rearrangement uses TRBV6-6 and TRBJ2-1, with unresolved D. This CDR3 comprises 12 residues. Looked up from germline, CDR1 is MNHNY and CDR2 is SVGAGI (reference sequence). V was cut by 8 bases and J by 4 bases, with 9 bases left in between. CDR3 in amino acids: CASVRGYNEQFF. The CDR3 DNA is TGTGCCAGCGTCCGCGGTTACAATGAGCAGTTCTTC.

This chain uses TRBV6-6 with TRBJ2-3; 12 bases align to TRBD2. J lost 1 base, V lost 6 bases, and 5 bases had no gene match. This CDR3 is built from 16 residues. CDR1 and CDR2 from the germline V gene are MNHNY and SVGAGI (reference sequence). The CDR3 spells CASSYSSGRGTDTQYF. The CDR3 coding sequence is TGTGCCAGCAGCTATTCTAGCGGGAGGGGCACAGATACGCAGTATTTT.

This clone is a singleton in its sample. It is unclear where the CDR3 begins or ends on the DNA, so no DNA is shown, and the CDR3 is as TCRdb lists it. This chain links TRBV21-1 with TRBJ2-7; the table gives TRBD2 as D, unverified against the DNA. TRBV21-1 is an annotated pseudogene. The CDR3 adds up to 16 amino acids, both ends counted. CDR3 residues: CASLKVGEGTYYEQYF.